This TCR beta chain appears in the sequencing data of a study of graft-versus-host responses after intestinal transplantation. Per germline, CDR1 SGHKS and CDR2 YYEKEE (reference sequence). V lost 0 bases and J lost 3, with 10 bases in between. This CDR3 is 14 amino acids long. Some clones are missing from TCRdb's copy, which holds only in-frame ones; the method was immunoSEQ multiplex PCR. Here the sample spans about 78,000 clones, almost 90% being singletons. Study-wide points: Researchers found peak circulating GvH clone levels linked to early post-transplant HvG declines.

Details on this clone: The target antigen is unknown.

The sequence was obtained from a human donor who was the organ donor for an intestinal transplant. Sequenced material: unstimulated CD8+ T cells sorted from spleen or lymph node cells, taken before transplant. The chain links TRBV5-5 to TRBJ2-7; D is uncertain. As DNA, the CDR3 is TGTGCCAGCAGCTTGGTGCGGAGAGACTACGAGCAGTACGTC. Protein sequence: CASSLVRRDYEQYV.